These 27 T cell receptor beta chains share one sample of origin, sequenced in a study of blood T cell repertoires in COVID-19. TCRdb's table, derived via immunoSEQ multiplex PCR, lists solely in-frame clones and lacks some. This sample carries about 250,000 clones, about 83% of them seen once, and the ten largest clones take 5.5%. The sequencing input was peripheral blood. The receptors derive from a human donor in a cohort sampled during active COVID-19.

V gene TRBV2 combines with J gene TRBJ1-1; D is uncertain. The germline V gene encodes CDR1 SNHLY and CDR2 FYNNEI. The CDR3 extends over 13 amino acids. The V end lost 1 base, the J end lost 4 bases, and 7 bases lay between the germline ends. CDR3 DNA: TGTGCCAGCAGTGAAGGTCGGGGCACTGAAGCTTTCTTT. It specifies CASSEGRGTEAFF.

The J gene is TRBJ1-1, the V gene TRBV19, with D unclear. CDR3 length equals 13 residues. Germline CDR1 reads LNHDA; CDR2 reads SQIVND (reference sequence). Trimming pared 5 bases from V and 3 bases from J, leaving 10 bases between. CDR3 region: CASSDGMYTEAFF. CDR3 sequence (DNA): TGTGCCAGTAGTGACGGGATGTACACTGAAGCTTTCTTT.

The genes are TRBV6-2 or TRBV6-3 and TRBJ2-1; 7 nucleotides align to TRBD2. J was trimmed by 4 bases and V by 5 bases; bases with no gene match: 8. CDR3 size: 15 residues. From germline, CDR1 is MNHEY and CDR2 SVGEGT. CDR3 amino acids: CASSRAGSFYNEQFF. The CDR3 region has the DNA TGTGCCAGCAGTAGAGCGGGGTCCTTTTACAATGAGCAGTTCTTC.

Concerning this clone: The identical CDR3 is also encoded by other nucleotide sequences in the sample. V is TRBV28 and J is TRBJ1-5; no definite D call. This CDR3 has 14 residues. V was pared by 5 bases and J by 3 bases, with 11 bases between. Germline CDR1 MDHEN, CDR2 SYDVKM. CDR3 sequence (DNA): TGTGCCAGCAGTCCCGGACTGAACAATCAGCCCCAGCATTTT. The encoded protein is CASSPGLNNQPQHF.

CDR3 in DNA: TGTGCCAGCGCGCGGGCCTACGAGCAGTACTTC. Residues: CASARAYEQYF. The chain combines TRBV7-2 with TRBJ2-7; a possible D gene is TRBD2 (5 bases). V was shortened by 8 bases and J by 2 bases, with 7 bases between the two germline ends. Germline V gene lookup returns CDR1 SGHTA and CDR2 FQGNSA. This CDR3 comprises 11 residues.

The rearrangement uses TRBV6-6 and TRBJ2-5; D is ambiguous. The V gene's germline CDR1 is MNHNY and CDR2 SVGAGI (reference sequence). This CDR3 comprises 15 residues. V was clipped by 2 bases and J by 0 bases, with 10 bases between them. The CDR3 reads CASSYLLEHQETQYF. The CDR3 bases are TGTGCCAGCAGTTACCTTCTGGAGCACCAAGAGACCCAGTACTTC.

V is TRBV6-5 and J is TRBJ2-7, with TRBD2 matching over 14 bases. Germline trimming cut 1 base from V and 7 bases from J; bases unmatched to any gene: 3. This CDR3 is 15 amino acids long. The V gene's germline CDR1 is MNHEY and CDR2 SVGAGI. CDR3 residues: CASSYYGTSGREQYF. The CDR3 coding sequence is TGTGCCAGCAGTTACTACGGGACTAGCGGGAGAGAGCAGTACTTC.

The J gene is TRBJ1-1, the V gene TRBV11-3; 8 bases line up with TRBD1. This CDR3 comprises 14 residues. Germline V CDR1 and CDR2: SGHNT, YENEEA. Trimming cost V 5 bases and J 1 base; bases outside gene matches: 3. CDR3 residues: CASSPGQGNTEAFF. CDR3 DNA: TGTGCCAGCAGCCCCGGACAGGGGAACACTGAAGCTTTCTTT.

A single count supports this clone. This rearrangement joins TRBV29-1 to TRBJ1-2; the match to TRBD1 covers 8 bases. Trimming took 8 bases from V and 3 from J; bases not matched to a gene: 5. The length of the CDR3 is 12 residues. Germline V lookup: CDR1 SQVTM, CDR2 ANQGSEA. CDR3: CSSQTGDYGYTF. Here the CDR3 DNA reads TGCAGCTCCCAGACAGGGGACTATGGCTACACCTTC.

The V gene is TRBV7-2, the J gene TRBJ2-2; 11 bases agree with TRBD2. Germline V gene sequence: CDR1 SGHTA, CDR2 FQGNSA. V lost 4 bases and J lost 6; bases outside the gene matches: 13. This CDR3 is built from 18 residues. CDR3 amino acids: CASSSQPTSGSFSGELFF. The CDR3 coding sequence is TGTGCCAGCAGCTCACAGCCAACTAGCGGGAGTTTTTCCGGGGAGCTGTTTTTT.

The CDR3 reads CASSYGGQGNLDTGELFF. In nucleotides, the CDR3 is TGTGCCAGCAGTTACGGTGGACAGGGGAATTTAGACACCGGGGAGCTGTTTTTT. The V gene is TRBV6-2 or TRBV6-3, the J gene TRBJ2-2; TRBD1 matches at 9 bases. From germline, CDR1 is MNHEY and CDR2 SVGEGT. V gave up 2 bases and J gave up 3 bases; unmatched junction bases: 10. The CDR3 has 18 residues.

The V call is TRBV5-4, the J call TRBJ1-1, with 9 nucleotides matching TRBD1. CDR1 SGHNT and CDR2 YYREEE come from the germline V gene (reference sequence). V gave up 4 bases and J gave up 5 bases; unmatched junction bases: 15. The CDR3 extends over 17 amino acids. The CDR3 DNA is TGTGCCAGCAGCACGGGGGGGACAGGGTACCTACAGACTGAAGCTTTCTTT. Protein sequence: CASSTGGTGYLQTEAFF.

The V call is TRBV5-6, the J call TRBJ2-3, with unresolved D. The CDR3 spans 14 residues. V gave up 0 bases and J gave up 3 bases, with 8 bases separating them. Germline assignment: CDR1 SGHDT and CDR2 YYEEEE. The CDR3 spells CASSLVSRTDTQYF. The DNA for the CDR3 is TGTGCCAGCAGCTTGGTGTCCAGGACAGATACGCAGTATTTT.

The chain recombines TRBV7-9 with TRBJ2-1; D is undetermined. The CDR3 consists of 14 residues. V was pared by 1 base and J by 5 bases, with 9 bases between. From germline, CDR1 is SEHNR and CDR2 FQNEAQ (reference sequence). CDR3: CASSLGVSNNEQFF. CDR3 DNA sequence: TGTGCCAGCAGCTTAGGGGTTAGCAACAATGAGCAGTTCTTC.

The chain is built from TRBV11-2 and TRBJ2-7; TRBD1 agrees at 9 bases. V trimming: 3 bases; J trimming: 5 bases; junction bases outside the gene matches: 5. The germline V gene encodes CDR1 SGHAT and CDR2 FQNNGV. The CDR3 is made up of 14 amino acids. The CDR3 nucleotides are TGTGCCAGCAGCTTTACAGGGGGCTGGGACGAGCAGTACTTC. Its translation is CASSFTGGWDEQYF.

This clone appeared once. The V and J genes are TRBV7-2 and TRBJ2-1; a possible D gene is TRBD1 (5 bases). This CDR3 is 14 amino acids long. Germline V lookup: CDR1 SGHTA, CDR2 FQGNSA. V lost 5 bases to trimming and J lost 3 bases, with 11 bases between them. In nucleotides, the CDR3 is TGTGCCAGCAGCCAACAAGACAGCTACAATGAGCAGTTCTTC. Amino acids: CASSQQDSYNEQFF. The entire variable domain, with the rest obtained from reference TRBV7-2 and TRBJ2-1, is as follows: GAGVSQSPSNKVTEKGKDVELRCDPISGHTALYWYRQSLGQGLEFLIYFQGNSAPDKSGLPSDRFSAERTGGSVSTLTIQRTQQEDSAVYLCASSQQDSYNEQFFGPGTRLTVL.

The rearrangement joins TRBV6-2 or TRBV6-3 to TRBJ2-4; TRBD1 is a possible D gene (5 bases). CDR3 size: 14 residues. V lost 3 bases and J 3 bases, leaving 9 bases between the germline ends. Germline V gene lookup returns CDR1 MNHEY and CDR2 SVGEGT. CDR3 DNA sequence: TGTGCCAGCAGTTATATACAGGTCAAAAACATTCAGTACTTC. It codes for CASSYIQVKNIQYF.

In this sample, this clone turned up once. The chain uses TRBV24-1 and TRBJ2-3, with 7 bases identical to TRBD1. The ends lost 4 bases at V and 3 bases at J; junction bases unmatched: 9. Germline V CDR1 and CDR2: KGHDR, SFDVKD. The length of the CDR3 is 16 residues. CDR3 amino acids: CATSDSKGAWTDTQYF. The CDR3 DNA sequence: TGTGCCACCAGTGACTCCAAGGGGGCCTGGACAGATACGCAGTATTTT.

This clone has just one count. The DNA of the CDR3 is TGTGCCAGCAGCTCCAAGACAGGGGTTTTGAGTCAGCCCCAGCATTTT. Its translation: CASSSKTGVLSQPQHF. V gene TRBV11-2 combines with J gene TRBJ1-5, with 8 bases identical to TRBD1. Germline V gene data show CDR1 as SGHAT and CDR2 as FQNNGV. The CDR3 is 16 residues long. Trimming removed 4 bases from V and 6 bases from J; junction bases left unmatched: 11.

This clone came up a few times. J is TRBJ2-1 and V is TRBV5-1, with a weak D call TRBD1 (6 bases). Germline V gene lookup returns CDR1 SGHRS and CDR2 YFSETQ. The CDR3 loop spans 14 amino acids. The V gene lost 4 bases and the J gene lost 6 bases, with 14 bases spanning the gap. The CDR3 loop reads CASSPRDNSNEQFF. The CDR3, as DNA: TGCGCCAGCAGCCCCCGGGACAATTCCAATGAGCAGTTCTTC.

The chain carries TRBV10-3 and TRBJ2-2; no clear D. The V gene's germline CDR1 is ENHRY and CDR2 SYGVKD. V was pared by 3 bases and J by 4 bases, with 6 bases between. The CDR3 totals 13 residues. This CDR3 is CAISDQVTGELFF. DNA of the CDR3: TGTGCCATCAGTGATCAGGTCACCGGGGAGCTGTTTTTT.

The chain employs TRBV27 and TRBJ1-2; D perhaps matches TRBD1 (5 bases). Trimming took 7 bases from V and 7 from J, leaving 22 bases between them. The CDR3 spans 15 residues. Germline CDR1 reads MNHEY; CDR2 reads SMNVEV (reference sequence). In DNA, the CDR3 is TGTGCCAGCACCGAAAACCCAGGGATGGGAGGTGGCTACACCTTC. Encoded protein: CASTENPGMGGGYTF.

The J gene is TRBJ1-5, the V gene TRBV28; tentative D call: TRBD1 (5 bases). This CDR3 region has 16 residues. From germline, CDR1 is MDHEN and CDR2 SYDVKM. Trimming took 10 bases from V and 4 from J, leaving 23 bases between them. Written as DNA, the CDR3 is TGTGCCACCTCTACCTACTGGGAAGGGGATAATCAGCCCCAGCATTTT. Amino acid sequence: CATSTYWEGDNQPQHF. Filled out from reference TRBV28 and TRBJ1-5, the complete variable domain reads DVKVTQSSRYLVKRTGEKVFLECVQDMDHENMFWYRQDPGLGLRLIYFSYDVKMKEKGDIPEGYSVSREKKERFSLILESASTNQTSMYLCATSTYWEGDNQPQHFGDGTRLSIL.

CDR3 in DNA: TGCGCCAGCAGCCCAACAGTTTCCGGGGAGCTGTTTTTT. This encodes CASSPTVSGELFF. The rearrangement links TRBV5-1 to TRBJ2-2, with no clear D. Looked up from germline, CDR1 is SGHRS and CDR2 is YFSETQ. V lost 4 bases to trimming and J lost 6 bases, with 10 bases between them. CDR3 size: 13 residues.

This sequence joins TRBV5-1 and TRBJ1-1, with TRBD1 identical over 8 bases. The CDR3 length is 16 residues. Germline values: CDR1 SGHRS, CDR2 YFSETQ. J was trimmed by 0 bases and V by 2 bases; bases with no gene match: 6. The CDR3 coding sequence is TGCGCCAGCAGCTTCGGGCAGGGGGCTATGAACACTGAAGCTTTCTTT. This codes for CASSFGQGAMNTEAFF.

A few counts support this clone. The chain links TRBV7-6 to TRBJ2-1; TRBD1 matches 7 bases. Trimming removed 1 base from V and 4 bases from J; junction bases left unmatched: 7. Germline assignment: CDR1 SGHVS and CDR2 FNYEAQ. The CDR3 covers 16 residues. The CDR3 here is CASSLGATGAYNEQFF. CDR3 DNA sequence: TGTGCCAGCAGCTTAGGGGCCACAGGGGCATACAATGAGCAGTTCTTC.

The chain recombines TRBV15 with TRBJ2-5, with TRBD2 as a possible D gene (7 bases). The CDR3 spans 17 residues. The germline V and J ends were trimmed by 1 base and 5 bases, with 20 bases remaining between them. From germline, CDR1 is LNHNV and CDR2 YYDKDF (reference sequence). The CDR3 DNA follows: TGTGCCACCAGCAGAGCCCCGGGGGGCGCGGGATTGGAGACCCAGTACTTC. Translated: CATSRAPGGAGLETQYF.